The present T cell receptor beta chain was sequenced within a study of blood T cell repertoires in COVID-19. Study context: T cells, B-cell-depleted T cells, or PBMCs provided the cDNA or gDNA that served as material.

Authors' methods: The authors estimated nucleated cell counts from reference gene primer amplification. Only in-frame clones appear in the TCRdb table, and some are missing; sequencing was by immunoSEQ multiplex PCR. That table furnishes V, J and clone size, whereas the DNA furnished D and trimming. The table shows 150,000 to 200,000 clones, with roughly nine tenths occurring only once. The CDR3 is made up of 17 amino acids. Germline-derived CDR1 and CDR2 are MDHEN and SYDVKM. The V and J ends lost 6 bases and 0 bases, in that order; junction bases with no gene match: 11. The chain uses TRBV28 and TRBJ1-5; 7 bases fit TRBD1. What was sequenced was peripheral blood. This TCR came from a man over 45 with acute or convalescent COVID-19. The CDR3 reads CASRGGSATYSNQPQHF. CDR3 bases: TGTGCCAGCAGAGGGGGCAGCGCAACTTATAGCAATCAGCCCCAGCATTTT. Using reference TRBV28 and TRBJ1-5 for the parts outside the CDR3, the full variable domain is DVKVTQSSRYLVKRTGEKVFLECVQDMDHENMFWYRQDPGLGLRLIYFSYDVKMKEKGDIPEGYSVSREKKERFSLILESASTNQTSMYLCASRGGSATYSNQPQHFGDGTRLSIL.